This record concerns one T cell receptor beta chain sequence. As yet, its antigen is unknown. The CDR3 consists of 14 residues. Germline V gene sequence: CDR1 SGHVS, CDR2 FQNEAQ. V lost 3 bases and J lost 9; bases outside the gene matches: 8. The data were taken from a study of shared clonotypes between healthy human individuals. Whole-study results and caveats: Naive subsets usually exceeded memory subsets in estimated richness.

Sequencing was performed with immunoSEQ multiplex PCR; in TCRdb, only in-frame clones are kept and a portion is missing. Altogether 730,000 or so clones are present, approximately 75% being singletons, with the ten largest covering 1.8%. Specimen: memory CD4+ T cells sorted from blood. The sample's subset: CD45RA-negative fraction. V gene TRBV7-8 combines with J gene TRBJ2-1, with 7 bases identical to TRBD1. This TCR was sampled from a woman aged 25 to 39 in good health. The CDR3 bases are TGTGCCAGCAGCTTTGACAGGGTGATCGGTGAGCAGTTCTTC. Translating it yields CASSFDRVIGEQFF.